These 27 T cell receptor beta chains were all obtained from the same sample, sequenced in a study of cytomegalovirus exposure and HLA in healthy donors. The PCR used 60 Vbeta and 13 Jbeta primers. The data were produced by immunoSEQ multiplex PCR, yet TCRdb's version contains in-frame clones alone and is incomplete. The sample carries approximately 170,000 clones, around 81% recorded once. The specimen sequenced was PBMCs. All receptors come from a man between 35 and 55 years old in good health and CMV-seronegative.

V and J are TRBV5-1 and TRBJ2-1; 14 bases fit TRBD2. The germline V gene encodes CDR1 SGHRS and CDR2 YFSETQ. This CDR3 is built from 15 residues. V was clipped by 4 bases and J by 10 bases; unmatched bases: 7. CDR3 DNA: TGCGCCAGCAGCCAGGGACTAGCGGGAGCATGGGAGCAGTTCTTC. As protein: CASSQGLAGAWEQFF.

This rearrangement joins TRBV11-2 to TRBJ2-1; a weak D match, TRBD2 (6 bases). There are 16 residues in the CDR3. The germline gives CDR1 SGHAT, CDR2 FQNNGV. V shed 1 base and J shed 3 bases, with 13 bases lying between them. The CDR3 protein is CASSLGSSGNYNEQFF. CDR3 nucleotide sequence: TGTGCCAGCAGCTTAGGGAGTAGCGGCAACTACAATGAGCAGTTCTTC.

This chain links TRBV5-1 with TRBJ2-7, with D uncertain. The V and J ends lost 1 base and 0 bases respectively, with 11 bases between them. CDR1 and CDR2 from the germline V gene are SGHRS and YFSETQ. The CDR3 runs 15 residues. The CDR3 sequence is CASSLRPGSSYEQYV. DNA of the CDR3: TGCGCCAGCAGCTTGCGGCCGGGTAGCTCCTACGAGCAGTACGTC.

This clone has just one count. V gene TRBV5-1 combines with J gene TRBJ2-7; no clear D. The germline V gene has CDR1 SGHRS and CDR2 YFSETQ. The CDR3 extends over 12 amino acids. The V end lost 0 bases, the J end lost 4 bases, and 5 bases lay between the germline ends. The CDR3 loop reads CASSLAPYEQYF. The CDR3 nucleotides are TGCGCCAGCAGCTTGGCCCCATACGAGCAGTACTTC.

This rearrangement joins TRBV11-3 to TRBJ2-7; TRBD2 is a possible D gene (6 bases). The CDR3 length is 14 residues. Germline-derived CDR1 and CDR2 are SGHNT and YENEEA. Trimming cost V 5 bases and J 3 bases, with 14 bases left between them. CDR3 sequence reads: CASSPGSSDYEQYF. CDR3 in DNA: TGTGCCAGCAGCCCCGGATCTAGCGACTACGAGCAGTACTTC.

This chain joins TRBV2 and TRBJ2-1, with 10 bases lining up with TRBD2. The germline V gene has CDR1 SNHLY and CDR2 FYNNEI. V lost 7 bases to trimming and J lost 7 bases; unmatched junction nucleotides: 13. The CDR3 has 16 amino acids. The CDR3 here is CASTLEGVAGGNEQFF. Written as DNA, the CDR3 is TGTGCCAGCACTCTCGAAGGGGTAGCGGGAGGAAATGAGCAGTTCTTC.

The CDR3 DNA follows: TGTGCCAGCAGTTTCCTCCTAACCTCAGATACGCAGTATTTT. This codes for CASSFLLTSDTQYF. The V call is TRBV27, the J call TRBJ2-3; D call uncertain. Germline V lookup: CDR1 MNHEY, CDR2 SMNVEV (reference sequence). Trimming took 3 bases from V and 4 from J, leaving 11 bases between them. CDR3 length equals 14 residues.

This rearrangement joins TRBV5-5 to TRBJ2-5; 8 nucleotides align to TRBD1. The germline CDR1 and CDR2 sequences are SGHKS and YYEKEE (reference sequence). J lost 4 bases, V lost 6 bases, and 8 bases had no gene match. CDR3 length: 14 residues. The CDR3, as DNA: TGTGCCAGCATTCTGACAGGGGTTGGAGAGACCCAGTACTTC. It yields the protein CASILTGVGETQYF. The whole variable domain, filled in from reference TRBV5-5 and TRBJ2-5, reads DAGVTQSPTHLIKTRGQQVTLRCSPISGHKSVSWYQQVLGQGPQFIFQYYEKEERGRGNFPDRFSARQFPNYSSELNVNALLLGDSALYLCASILTGVGETQYFGPGTRLLVL.

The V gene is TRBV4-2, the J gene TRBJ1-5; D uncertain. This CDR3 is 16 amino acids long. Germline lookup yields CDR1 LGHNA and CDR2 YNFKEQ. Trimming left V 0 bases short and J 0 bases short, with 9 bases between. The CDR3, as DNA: TGTGCCAGCAGCCAAGATCCCCAGGATAGCAATCAGCCCCAGCATTTT. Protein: CASSQDPQDSNQPQHF.

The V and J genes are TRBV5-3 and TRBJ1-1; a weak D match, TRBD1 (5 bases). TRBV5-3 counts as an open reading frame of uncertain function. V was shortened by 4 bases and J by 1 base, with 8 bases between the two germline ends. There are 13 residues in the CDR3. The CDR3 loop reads CARSRGPNTEAFF. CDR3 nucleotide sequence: TGTGCCAGAAGCAGGGGTCCGAACACTGAAGCTTTCTTT.

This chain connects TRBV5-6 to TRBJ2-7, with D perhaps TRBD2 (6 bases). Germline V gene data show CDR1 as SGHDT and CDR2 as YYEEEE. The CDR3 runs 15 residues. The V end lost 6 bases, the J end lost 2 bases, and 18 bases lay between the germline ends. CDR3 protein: CASILHGSPPYEQYV. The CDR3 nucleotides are TGTGCCAGCATCCTCCACGGGAGTCCTCCCTACGAGCAGTACGTC.

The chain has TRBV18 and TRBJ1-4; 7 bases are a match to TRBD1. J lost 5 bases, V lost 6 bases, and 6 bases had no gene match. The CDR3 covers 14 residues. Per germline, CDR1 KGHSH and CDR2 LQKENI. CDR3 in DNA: TGTGCCAGCTCCCCGGGACAGTGGAATGAAAAACTGTTTTTT. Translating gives CASSPGQWNEKLFF.

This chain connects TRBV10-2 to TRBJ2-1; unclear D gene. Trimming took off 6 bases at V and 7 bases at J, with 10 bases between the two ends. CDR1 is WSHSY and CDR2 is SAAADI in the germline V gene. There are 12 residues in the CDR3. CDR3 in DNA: TGCGCCAGCAGCCCTAACGGGAATGAGCAGTTCTTC. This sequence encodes CASSPNGNEQFF.

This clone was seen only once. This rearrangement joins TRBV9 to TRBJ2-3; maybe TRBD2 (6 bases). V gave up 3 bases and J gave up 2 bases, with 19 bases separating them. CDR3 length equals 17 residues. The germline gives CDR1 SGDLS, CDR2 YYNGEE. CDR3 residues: CASSANPGLVFTDTQYF. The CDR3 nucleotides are TGTGCCAGCAGCGCTAATCCGGGACTCGTCTTCACAGATACGCAGTATTTT.

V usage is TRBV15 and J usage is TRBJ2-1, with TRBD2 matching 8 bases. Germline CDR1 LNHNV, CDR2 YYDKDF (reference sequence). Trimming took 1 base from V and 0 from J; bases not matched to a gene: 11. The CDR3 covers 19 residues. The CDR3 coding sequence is TGTGCCACCAGCAGAGGTCTAGCGGGCCCGGCCAGCTCCTACAATGAGCAGTTCTTC. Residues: CATSRGLAGPASSYNEQFF.

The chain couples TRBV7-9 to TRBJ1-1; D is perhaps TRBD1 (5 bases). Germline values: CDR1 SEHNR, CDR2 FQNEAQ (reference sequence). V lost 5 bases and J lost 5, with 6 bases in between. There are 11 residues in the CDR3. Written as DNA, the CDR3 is TGTGCCAGCAGCCCAGGGACTGAAGCTTTCTTT. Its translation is CASSPGTEAFF.

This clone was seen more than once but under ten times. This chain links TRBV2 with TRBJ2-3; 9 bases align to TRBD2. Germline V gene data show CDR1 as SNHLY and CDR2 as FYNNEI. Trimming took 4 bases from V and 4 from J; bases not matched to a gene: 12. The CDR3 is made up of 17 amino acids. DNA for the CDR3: TGTGCCAGCAGTGGCCCGAAGGCGCGGGAGGGCTCAGATACGCAGTATTTT. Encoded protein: CASSGPKAREGSDTQYF.

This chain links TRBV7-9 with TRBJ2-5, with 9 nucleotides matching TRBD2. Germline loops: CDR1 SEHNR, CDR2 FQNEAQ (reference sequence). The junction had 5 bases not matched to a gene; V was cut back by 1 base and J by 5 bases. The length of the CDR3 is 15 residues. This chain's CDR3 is CASSLGAGGVETQYF. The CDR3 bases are TGTGCCAGCAGCTTAGGAGCGGGAGGAGTGGAGACCCAGTACTTC.

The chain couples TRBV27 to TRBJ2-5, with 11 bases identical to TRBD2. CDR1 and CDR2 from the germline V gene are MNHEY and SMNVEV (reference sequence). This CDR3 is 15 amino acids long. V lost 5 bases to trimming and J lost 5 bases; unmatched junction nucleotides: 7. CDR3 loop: CASSPRLAGRETQYF. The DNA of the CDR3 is TGTGCCAGCAGTCCGAGACTAGCGGGAAGGGAGACCCAGTACTTC.

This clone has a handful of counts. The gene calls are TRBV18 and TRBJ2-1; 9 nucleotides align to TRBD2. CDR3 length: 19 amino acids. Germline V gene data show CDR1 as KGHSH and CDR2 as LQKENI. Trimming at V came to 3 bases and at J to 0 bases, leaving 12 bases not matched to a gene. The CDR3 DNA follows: TGTGCCAGCTCACCGGATCTAGCGGGGTCCCCAGCCTCCTACAATGAGCAGTTCTTC. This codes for CASSPDLAGSPASYNEQFF.

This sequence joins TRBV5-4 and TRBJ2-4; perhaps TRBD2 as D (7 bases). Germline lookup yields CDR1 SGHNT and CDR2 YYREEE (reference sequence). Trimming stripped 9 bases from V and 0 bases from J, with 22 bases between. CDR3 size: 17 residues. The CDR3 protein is CATSVGGLDLAKNIQYF. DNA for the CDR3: TGTGCCACCTCCGTCGGGGGGCTCGACTTAGCCAAAAACATTCAGTACTTC.

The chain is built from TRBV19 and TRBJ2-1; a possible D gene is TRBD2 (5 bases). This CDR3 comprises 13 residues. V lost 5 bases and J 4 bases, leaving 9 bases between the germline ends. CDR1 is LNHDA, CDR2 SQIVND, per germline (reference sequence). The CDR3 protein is CASSVGLYNEQFF. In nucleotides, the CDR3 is TGTGCCAGTAGTGTCGGACTTTACAATGAGCAGTTCTTC. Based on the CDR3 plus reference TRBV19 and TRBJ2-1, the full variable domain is DGGITQSPKYLFRKEGQNVTLSCEQNLNHDAMYWYRQDPGQGLRLIYYSQIVNDFQKGDIAEGYSVSREKKESFPLTVTSAQKNPTAFYLCASSVGLYNEQFFGPGTRLTVL.

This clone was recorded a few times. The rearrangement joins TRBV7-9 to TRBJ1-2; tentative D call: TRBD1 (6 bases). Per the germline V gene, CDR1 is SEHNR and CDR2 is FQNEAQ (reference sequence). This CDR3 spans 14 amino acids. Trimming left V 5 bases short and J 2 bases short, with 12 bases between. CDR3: CASSPSGGNYGYTF. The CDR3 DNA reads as TGTGCCAGCAGCCCCTCTGGGGGCAACTATGGCTACACCTTC.

The CDR3 DNA sequence: TGTGCCAGCAGCTTGCAGTTGGTTTCTGGGGCCAACGTCCTGACTTTC. It translates to CASSLQLVSGANVLTF. The chain uses TRBV5-4 and TRBJ2-6; D call uncertain. With 1 base removed from V and 1 base from J, the gap between germline ends came to 9 bases. The CDR3 contains 16 residues. CDR1 and CDR2 (germline): SGHNT, YYREEE (reference sequence).

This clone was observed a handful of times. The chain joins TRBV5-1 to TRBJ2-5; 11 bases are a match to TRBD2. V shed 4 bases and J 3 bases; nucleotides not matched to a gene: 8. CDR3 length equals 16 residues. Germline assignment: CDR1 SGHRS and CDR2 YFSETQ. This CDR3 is CASSALGLAAEETQYF. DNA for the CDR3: TGCGCCAGCAGCGCCTTGGGACTAGCGGCGGAAGAGACCCAGTACTTC.

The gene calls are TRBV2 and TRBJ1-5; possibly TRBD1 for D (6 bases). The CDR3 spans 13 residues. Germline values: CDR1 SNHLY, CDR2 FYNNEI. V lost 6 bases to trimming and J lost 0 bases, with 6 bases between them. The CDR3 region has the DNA TGTGCCAGCAGGGACAGTAGCAATCAGCCCCAGCATTTT. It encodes CASRDSSNQPQHF.

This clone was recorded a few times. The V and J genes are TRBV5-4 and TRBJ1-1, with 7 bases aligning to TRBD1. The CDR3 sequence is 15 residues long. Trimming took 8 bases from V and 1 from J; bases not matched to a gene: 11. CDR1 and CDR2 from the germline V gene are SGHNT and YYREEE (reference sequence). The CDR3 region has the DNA TGTGCCAGTAATAGACAGGGATTCGGGAACACTGAAGCTTTCTTT. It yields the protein CASNRQGFGNTEAFF.